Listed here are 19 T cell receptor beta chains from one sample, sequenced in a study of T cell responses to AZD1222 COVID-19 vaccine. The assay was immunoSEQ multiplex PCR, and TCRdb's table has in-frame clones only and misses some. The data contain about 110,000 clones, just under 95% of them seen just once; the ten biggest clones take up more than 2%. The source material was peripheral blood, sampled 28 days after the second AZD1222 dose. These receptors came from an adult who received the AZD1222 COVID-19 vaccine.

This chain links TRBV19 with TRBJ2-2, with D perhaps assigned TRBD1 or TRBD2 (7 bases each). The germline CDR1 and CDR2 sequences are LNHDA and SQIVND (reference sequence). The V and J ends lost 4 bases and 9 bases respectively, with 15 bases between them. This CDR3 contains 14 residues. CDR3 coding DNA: TGTGCCAGTAGTACCGACAGGGAGGGGCGGGAGCTGTTTTTT. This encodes CASSTDREGRELFF.

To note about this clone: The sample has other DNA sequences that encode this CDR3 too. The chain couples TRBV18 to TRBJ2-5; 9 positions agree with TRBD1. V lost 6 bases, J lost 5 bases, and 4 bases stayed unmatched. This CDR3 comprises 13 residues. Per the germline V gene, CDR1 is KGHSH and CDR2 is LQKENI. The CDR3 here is CASSPGQGETQYF. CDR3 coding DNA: TGTGCCAGCTCCCCCGGACAGGGGGAGACCCAGTACTTC.

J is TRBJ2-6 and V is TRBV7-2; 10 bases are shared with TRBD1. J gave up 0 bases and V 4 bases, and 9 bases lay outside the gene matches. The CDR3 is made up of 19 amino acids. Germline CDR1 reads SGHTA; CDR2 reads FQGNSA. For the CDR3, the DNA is TGTGCCAGCAGCTCCCTTCCGGGACAGGGGAACTCTGGGGCCAACGTCCTGACTTTC. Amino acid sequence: CASSSLPGQGNSGANVLTF. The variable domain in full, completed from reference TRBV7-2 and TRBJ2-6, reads GAGVSQSPSNKVTEKGKDVELRCDPISGHTALYWYRQSLGQGLEFLIYFQGNSAPDKSGLPSDRFSAERTGGSVSTLTIQRTQQEDSAVYLCASSSLPGQGNSGANVLTFGAGSRLTVL.

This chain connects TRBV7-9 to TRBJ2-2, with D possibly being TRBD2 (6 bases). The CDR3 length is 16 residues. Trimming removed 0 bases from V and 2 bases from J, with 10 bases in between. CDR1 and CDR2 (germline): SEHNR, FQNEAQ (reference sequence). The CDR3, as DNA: TGTGCCAGCAGCTTAGCAGGGAGGCGTAACACCGGGGAGCTGTTTTTT. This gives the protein CASSLAGRRNTGELFF. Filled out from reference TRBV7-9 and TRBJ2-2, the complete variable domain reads DTGVSQNPRHKITKRGQNVTFRCDPISEHNRLYWYRQTLGQGPEFLTYFQNEAQLEKSRLLSDRFSAERPKGSFSTLEIQRTEQGDSAMYLCASSLAGRRNTGELFFGEGSRLTVL.

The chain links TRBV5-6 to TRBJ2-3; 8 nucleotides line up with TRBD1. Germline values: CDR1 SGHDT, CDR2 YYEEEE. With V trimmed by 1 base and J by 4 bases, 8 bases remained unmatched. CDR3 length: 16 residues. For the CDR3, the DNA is TGTGCCAGCAGCTTGAATGCCCCAGGGGGCCCAGATACGCAGTATTTT. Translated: CASSLNAPGGPDTQYF. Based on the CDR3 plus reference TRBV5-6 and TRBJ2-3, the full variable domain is DAGVTQSPTHLIKTRGQQVTLRCSPKSGHDTVSWYQQALGQGPQFIFQYYEEEERQRGNFPDRFSGHQFPNYSSELNVNALLLGDSALYLCASSLNAPGGPDTQYFGPGTRLTVL.

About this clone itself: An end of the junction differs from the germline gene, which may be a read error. CDR3 sequence (DNA): TGTGCTAGCAGCTTGGGGAGTGGACTAGCCGGAGAGACCCAGTACTTC. Translation: CASSLGSGLAGETQYF. The gene calls are TRBV7-7 and TRBJ2-5, with 8 bases aligning to TRBD2. Looked up from germline, CDR1 is SSHAT and CDR2 is FNYEAQ (reference sequence). The CDR3 has 16 amino acids.

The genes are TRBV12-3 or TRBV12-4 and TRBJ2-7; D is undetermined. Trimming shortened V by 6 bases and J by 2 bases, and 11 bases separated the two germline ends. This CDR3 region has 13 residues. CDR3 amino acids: CASSLSNTYEQYF. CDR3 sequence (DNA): TGTGCCAGCAGCCTCTCTAACACCTACGAGCAGTACTTC.

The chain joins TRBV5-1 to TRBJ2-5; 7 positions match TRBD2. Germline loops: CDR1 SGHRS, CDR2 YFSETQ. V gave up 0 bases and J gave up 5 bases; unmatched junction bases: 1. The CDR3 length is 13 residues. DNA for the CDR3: TGCGCCAGCAGCTTGGGTAGCGGGGAGACCCAGTACTTC. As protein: CASSLGSGETQYF.

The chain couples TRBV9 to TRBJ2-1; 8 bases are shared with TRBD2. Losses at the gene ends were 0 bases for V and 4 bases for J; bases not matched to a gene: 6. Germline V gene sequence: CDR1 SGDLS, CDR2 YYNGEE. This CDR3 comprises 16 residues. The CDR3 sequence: CASSVGEAGAYNEQFF. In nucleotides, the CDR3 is TGTGCCAGCAGCGTAGGGGAAGCGGGGGCTTACAATGAGCAGTTCTTC.

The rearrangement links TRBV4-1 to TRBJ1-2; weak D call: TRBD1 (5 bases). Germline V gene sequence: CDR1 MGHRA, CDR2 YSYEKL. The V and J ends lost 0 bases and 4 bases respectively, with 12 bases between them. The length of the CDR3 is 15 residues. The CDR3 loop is CASSQDRRGIYGYTF. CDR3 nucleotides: TGCGCCAGCAGCCAAGATCGACGGGGGATCTATGGCTACACCTTC.

The CDR3 is CASSTGANTGELFF. The CDR3 DNA sequence: TGCGCCAGCAGCACAGGAGCGAACACCGGGGAGCTGTTTTTT. This rearrangement joins TRBV5-1 to TRBJ2-2; D possibly corresponds to TRBD1 (5 bases). The CDR3 length is 14 residues. The V end lost 4 bases, the J end lost 0 bases, and 7 bases lay between the germline ends. Per the germline V gene, CDR1 is SGHRS and CDR2 is YFSETQ.

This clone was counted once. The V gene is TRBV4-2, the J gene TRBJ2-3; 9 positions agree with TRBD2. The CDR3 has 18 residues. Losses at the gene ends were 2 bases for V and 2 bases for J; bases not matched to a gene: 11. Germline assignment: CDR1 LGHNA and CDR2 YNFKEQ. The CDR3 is CASSQMRRGGGDTDTQYF. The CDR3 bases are TGTGCCAGCAGCCAAATGAGGCGGGGGGGCGGCGACACAGATACGCAGTATTTT.

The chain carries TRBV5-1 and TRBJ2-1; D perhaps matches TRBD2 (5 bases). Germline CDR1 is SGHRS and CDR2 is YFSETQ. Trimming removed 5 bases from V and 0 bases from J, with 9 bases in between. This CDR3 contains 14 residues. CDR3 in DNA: TGCGCCAGCAGGGACTCGTCCTCCTACAATGAGCAGTTCTTC. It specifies CASRDSSSYNEQFF.

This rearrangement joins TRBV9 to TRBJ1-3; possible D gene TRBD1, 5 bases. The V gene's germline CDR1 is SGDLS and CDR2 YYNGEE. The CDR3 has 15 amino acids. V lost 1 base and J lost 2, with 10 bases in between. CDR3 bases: TGTGCCAGCAGCGTACGGGGGGTACCTGGAAACACCATATATTTT. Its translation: CASSVRGVPGNTIYF.

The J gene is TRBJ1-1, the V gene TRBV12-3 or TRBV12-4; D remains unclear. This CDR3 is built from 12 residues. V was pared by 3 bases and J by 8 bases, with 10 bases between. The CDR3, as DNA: TGTGCCAGCAGTTTTGCGATAGCCGAAGCTTTCTTT. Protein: CASSFAIAEAFF.

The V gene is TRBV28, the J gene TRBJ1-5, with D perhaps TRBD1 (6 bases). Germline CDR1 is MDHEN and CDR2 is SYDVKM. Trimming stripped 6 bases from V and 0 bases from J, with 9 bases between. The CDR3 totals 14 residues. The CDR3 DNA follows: TGTGCCAGCAGGCAGGGGCATAGCAATCAGCCCCAGCATTTT. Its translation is CASRQGHSNQPQHF.

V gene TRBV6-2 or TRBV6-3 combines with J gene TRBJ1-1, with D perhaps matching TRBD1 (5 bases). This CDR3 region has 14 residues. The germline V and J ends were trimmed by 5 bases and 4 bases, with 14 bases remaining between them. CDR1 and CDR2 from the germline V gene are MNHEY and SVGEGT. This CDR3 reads CASSGTGEATEAFF. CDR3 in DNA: TGTGCCAGCAGTGGGACCGGGGAGGCCACTGAAGCTTTCTTT.

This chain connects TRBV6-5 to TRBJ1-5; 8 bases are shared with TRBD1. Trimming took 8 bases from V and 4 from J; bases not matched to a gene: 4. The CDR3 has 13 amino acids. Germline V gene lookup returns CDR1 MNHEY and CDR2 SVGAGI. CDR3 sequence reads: CASRQGLNQPQHF. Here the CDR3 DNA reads TGTGCCAGCCGACAGGGGCTGAATCAGCCCCAGCATTTT.

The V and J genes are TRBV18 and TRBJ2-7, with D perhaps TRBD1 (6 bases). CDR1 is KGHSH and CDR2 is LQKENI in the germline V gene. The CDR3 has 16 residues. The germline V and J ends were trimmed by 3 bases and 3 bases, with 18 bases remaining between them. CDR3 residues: CASSPGTSRFGYEQYF. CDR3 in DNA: TGTGCCAGCTCACCTGGGACATCAAGGTTCGGCTACGAGCAGTACTTC.